This entry features one T cell receptor beta chain sequence. Its antigen remains undetermined. The input lacks base qualities; no much larger clone sits a single base away. Rearranged TRB sequences spanning V, D and J segments were amplified by multiplex touch-down PCR using a mixed TRB-A/B primer pool. Illumina adapters and sample indices were added to the amplicons in two consecutive PCR reactions performed with Phusion HS II polymerase. Amplicons were gel-purified using the NucleoSpin Gel and PCR Clean-up kit and were subsequently checked with Qubit and an Agilent 2100 Bioanalyzer. Libraries were sequenced on an Illumina MiSeq using 600-cycle, single-indexed, paired-end runs. Concerning the study's data processing: TRB sequences were processed with MiXCR versions 2.12 and 3.0.5. Each unique CDR3 nucleotide sequence was treated as one clone, and only productive sequences with two or more reads were kept. Repertoire metrics included Shannon diversity, evenness, clonality (one minus evenness), and alpha-parameterized diversity profiles from alpha 0 to 5. The IGoR algorithm was used to calculate generation probabilities for clones in the paired samples taken before and after chemotherapy. TCRdb reprocessing: public reads trimmed at Q25 with fastp, clones called with MiXCR, in-frame beta chains kept. Identical CDR3 protein sequences are pooled into one entry, listed with their most common genes and DNA. TCRdb, not the original authors, processed these V and J calls. This sample holds roughly 9,800 distinct CDR3 sequences; about 40% were observed only once. The leading ten clones occupy roughly 1.7% of the sample.

The source of the sample is a study of T cell repertoires in aging, cancer and after chemotherapy (dated by TCRdb to between 2017 and 2020). About the full investigation: Six donor age groups were covered, ranging from 30 or younger up to 70 or older, and each group contained at least three individuals. Control TCR repertoires from healthy donors were recorded over several months to years, and clear clonal overlap was observed across re-sampling. The full dataset contained 8.5 million to 10 million TCR reads. The study profiled peripheral blood TCR beta repertoires from healthy donors and cancer patients to examine immunoaging and T cell reconstitution after chemotherapy. The cohort comprised about 210 cancer patients, 94 with hematological and around 130 with solid cancers, plus 95 healthy donors as a reference group. Broader findings and caveats from the paper: According to the authors, the repertoire data do not allow conclusions to be drawn about immunological memory after chemotherapy. Compared with age-matched healthy donors, untreated patients with hematological or solid cancers had significantly lower TCR diversity and higher clonality in blood. In both cancer cohorts, the median generation probability rose over the chemotherapy interval, which suggests that the repertoire was reconstituted through rebound thymic output. Declining TCR diversity with age in healthy donors was mainly explained by loss of richness; in cancer patients, loss of evenness also contributed.

TCR beta rearrangements were amplified from genomic DNA isolated from peripheral blood, not from sorted cells or RNA. V is cut back by 1 base and J by 6 bases, with 4 bases in the junction unmatched. Inclusive of the bounding cysteine and phenylalanine, the CDR3 is 14 residues long. Of the read, only the CDR3 DNA is kept; its 42 bases are in frame from base 1. CDR1 and CDR2, looked up from the germline V gene, are SGHAT and FQNNGV. Material: blood. The receptor was isolated from a human donor in good health. The chain was built from TRBV11-2 and TRBJ2-7; 9 central nucleotides agree with TRBD2. CDR3 region: CASSLGTSGFEQYF. Read as DNA, the sequence is TGTGCCAGCAGCTTAGGAACTAGCGGGTTCGAGCAGTACTTC.